These 21 T cell receptor beta chains were all obtained from the same sample, sequenced in a study of human T cells and chemical hapten exposure. The time point is: patch test 1, 2 weeks after DPC sensitization. Sample treatment: therapeutic diphenylcyclopropenone sensitization with weekly scalp DPC. TCRdb reanalysed the RACE reads using MiXCR and keeps one entry per CDR3 protein. The repertoire holds 55,000 to 85,000 distinct CDR3 sequences, with 9.8% as singletons. The input for sequencing was whole blood, taken in connection with sensitization to the hapten diphenylcyclopropenone (DPC). These TCRs come from a woman aged 35 to 49 with alopecia areata. Some clones in this sample may be carry-over from other donors' samples.

This clonotype was picked up a small number of times. The rearrangement joins TRBV11-2 to TRBJ2-3; 10 bases align to TRBD2. The CDR3 has 19 residues. Germline values: CDR1 SGHAT, CDR2 FQNNGV. With V trimmed by 2 bases and J by 4 bases, 15 bases remained unmatched. The CDR3 sequence: CASSLRGPTGTSEADTQYF. The CDR3 region has the DNA TGTGCCAGCAGCTTAAGGGGACCAACAGGGACTAGCGAGGCAGATACGCAGTATTTT.

This clonotype was found many times. This chain links TRBV7-8 with TRBJ2-7; TRBD2 agrees at 8 bases. CDR1 is SGHVS, CDR2 FQNEAQ, per germline. The CDR3 contains 18 residues. After removal of 1 base from V and 0 bases from J, the junction contained 11 bases not matched to a gene. In DNA, the CDR3 is TGTGCCAGCAGCTTAGGTGTAGGCGGGGGGATATACTCCTACGAGCAGTACTTC. It encodes CASSLGVGGGIYSYEQYF.

The V gene is TRBV6-2 or TRBV6-3, the J gene TRBJ2-3, with D possibly being TRBD1 or TRBD2 (5 bases each). The germline gives CDR1 MNHEY, CDR2 SVGEGT. The ends were cut back, 6 bases at V and 2 bases at J, with 12 bases in the middle. The CDR3 contains 14 residues. DNA for the CDR3: TGTGCCAGCAGAGAGGGGTTACCCACAGATACGCAGTATTTT. Translated, it gives CASREGLPTDTQYF.

This clonotype occurred a few times. The chain links TRBV9 to TRBJ2-3, with D unresolved. CDR1 is SGDLS and CDR2 is YYNGEE in the germline V gene. This CDR3 is built from 13 residues. With 3 bases removed from V and 6 bases from J, the gap between germline ends came to 11 bases. CDR3 DNA sequence: TGTGCCAGCAGCGCGGAGACGTGGGATACGCAGTATTTT. This translates into CASSAETWDTQYF.

In regard to this clonotype: A much larger clone lies a single base off, so this may be a read error. The V and J genes are TRBV5-1 and TRBJ2-5; D may be TRBD2 (5 bases). Germline assignment: CDR1 SGHRS and CDR2 YFSETQ. The CDR3 has 13 amino acids. V was pared by 4 bases and J by 6 bases, with 13 bases between. The CDR3, as DNA: TGCGCCAGCAGCCCCGGACTGGGAAAGACCCAGTACTTC. Translated: CASSPGLGKTQYF.

This clonotype has ten or more counts. V is TRBV9 and J is TRBJ2-3, with D hard to call. Deletions cut 0 bases from V and 0 bases from J, with 8 bases between. The germline gives CDR1 SGDLS, CDR2 YYNGEE. This CDR3 has 15 amino acids. CDR3 sequence: CASSVGDPSTDTQYF. CDR3 bases: TGTGCCAGCAGCGTAGGTGATCCTAGCACAGATACGCAGTATTTT.

This clonotype was observed a few times. The chain employs TRBV7-9 and TRBJ1-3; D unclear. This CDR3 region has 15 residues. Trimming left V 5 bases short and J 6 bases short, with 17 bases between. The germline gives CDR1 SEHNR, CDR2 FQNEAQ (reference sequence). The CDR3 DNA reads TGTGCCAGCAGCCGATCGGGAGAGGGCGAAAACACCATATATTTT. It codes for CASSRSGEGENTIYF.

The chain is built from TRBV6-6 and TRBJ2-2; the D is unclear. Deletions cut 0 bases from V and 3 bases from J, with 11 bases between. Per germline, CDR1 MNHNY and CDR2 SVGAGI (reference sequence). The length of the CDR3 is 16 residues. DNA for the CDR3: TGTGCCAGCAGTTACTCGGCCAGAACCGACACCGGGGAGCTGTTTTTT. Protein product: CASSYSARTDTGELFF.

This clonotype was observed many times. The chain joins TRBV6-1 to TRBJ1-2; the D is unclear. This CDR3 has 13 amino acids. Trimming cost V 7 bases and J 4 bases, with 13 bases left between them. Germline assignment: CDR1 MNHNS and CDR2 SASEGT. The CDR3 loop reads CASNEGGLYGYTF. Here the CDR3 DNA reads TGTGCCAGCAACGAAGGAGGGCTCTATGGCTACACCTTC.

The chain recombines TRBV5-1 with TRBJ2-3; 8 bases are a match to TRBD1. This CDR3 contains 17 residues. The ends lost 4 bases at V and 1 base at J; junction bases unmatched: 11. Per germline, CDR1 SGHRS and CDR2 YFSETQ. The chain's CDR3 is CASSPKGPGGGTDTQYF. Written as DNA, the CDR3 is TGCGCCAGCAGCCCGAAAGGCCCAGGGGGCGGCACAGATACGCAGTATTTT.

This clonotype was recorded many times. The gene calls are TRBV11-2 and TRBJ2-2; D not certain. The CDR3 totals 14 residues. The germline V and J ends were trimmed by 5 bases and 7 bases, with 14 bases remaining between them. Germline V gene sequence: CDR1 SGHAT, CDR2 FQNNGV. In DNA, the CDR3 is TGTGCCAGCAGCCGGACCAGGCTAAGCGGGGAGCTGTTTTTT. This encodes CASSRTRLSGELFF.

In this sample, this clonotype turned up many times. For the CDR3, the DNA is TGTGCCAGCAGCGGTCACGCTGAATCGAGCTCTGGAAACACCATATATTTT. As protein: CASSGHAESSSGNTIYF. This chain connects TRBV9 to TRBJ1-3; D gene unclear. The V and J ends lost 3 bases and 0 bases respectively, with 16 bases between them. Germline V gene sequence: CDR1 SGDLS, CDR2 YYNGEE. CDR3 length: 17 amino acids.

This clonotype was detected ten times or more. CDR3 amino acids: CASSDWTRQSNEQYF. CDR3 nucleotide sequence: TGTGCCAGCAGTGATTGGACTCGCCAATCCAACGAGCAGTACTTC. This chain connects TRBV6-2 or TRBV6-3 to TRBJ2-7, with D possibly TRBD2 on 5 matching bases. There are 15 residues in the CDR3. From germline, CDR1 is MNHEY and CDR2 SVGEGT. V was pared by 5 bases and J by 5 bases, with 19 bases between.

This clonotype was seen at least ten times. The rearrangement joins TRBV10-3 to TRBJ2-7; TRBD2 is a possible D gene (5 bases). The CDR3 is made up of 11 amino acids. Per germline, CDR1 ENHRY and CDR2 SYGVKD. Trimming shortened V by 8 bases and J by 3 bases, and 8 bases separated the two germline ends. CDR3 region: CAILRDYEQYF. In DNA form, the CDR3 reads TGTGCCATCCTGAGGGACTACGAGCAGTACTTC.

The V call is TRBV3-1, the J call TRBJ1-1; no reliable D call. CDR1 and CDR2 (germline): LGHDT, YNNKEL (reference sequence). Trimming took off 3 bases at V and 2 bases at J, with 19 bases between the two ends. CDR3 length equals 17 residues. The CDR3, as DNA: TGTGCCAGCAGCCACCACGCGGGCCTTGTTTTCAACACTGAAGCTTTCTTT. The encoded protein is CASSHHAGLVFNTEAFF.

This clonotype was recorded at least ten times. Germline and junction disagree at one end, which may indicate a read error. The rearrangement joins TRBV28 to TRBJ2-7; TRBD1 agrees at 9 bases. Germline loops: CDR1 MDHEN, CDR2 SYDVKM. The CDR3 loop spans 15 amino acids. CDR3 in amino acids: CVSSPGQGRSYEQYF. The DNA for the CDR3 is TGTGTCAGCAGTCCCGGACAGGGGCGTTCCTACGAGCAGTACTTC.

This clonotype was seen many times. The chain is built from TRBV3-1 and TRBJ2-3, with D possibly matching TRBD2 (6 bases). The CDR3 consists of 16 residues. Germline V gene lookup returns CDR1 LGHDT and CDR2 YNNKEL (reference sequence). The ends were cut back, 2 bases at V and 0 bases at J, with 12 bases in the middle. Written as DNA, the CDR3 is TGTGCCAGCAGCCAACAACTAGCTCGAAGCACAGATACGCAGTATTTT. Its protein is CASSQQLARSTDTQYF.

This clonotype was observed many times. The J gene is TRBJ1-2, the V gene TRBV11-2; tentatively, D is TRBD1 (6 bases). Germline CDR1 and CDR2: SGHAT and FQNNGV. This CDR3 is 18 amino acids long. V was clipped by 0 bases and J by 5 bases, with 22 bases between them. CDR3 in amino acids: CASSLDSGGRNLGYGYTF. The CDR3 DNA reads TGTGCCAGCAGCTTAGATAGCGGGGGCCGGAACCTGGGGTATGGCTACACCTTC.

There are many counts of this clonotype. The chain carries TRBV7-9 and TRBJ1-3, with no clear D. Trimming pared 5 bases from V and 3 bases from J, leaving 20 bases between. This CDR3 region has 17 residues. The germline gives CDR1 SEHNR, CDR2 FQNEAQ (reference sequence). The CDR3 region is CASSLVRYLNFGNTIYF. CDR3 DNA: TGTGCCAGCAGCCTCGTGCGGTACCTTAATTTTGGAAACACCATATATTTT. Looking up the rest from reference TRBV7-9 and TRBJ1-3 gives the full variable domain: DTGVSQNPRHKITKRGQNVTFRCDPISEHNRLYWYRQTLGQGPEFLTYFQNEAQLEKSRLLSDRFSAERPKGSFSTLEIQRTEQGDSAMYLCASSLVRYLNFGNTIYFGEGSWLTVV.

This chain connects TRBV7-2 to TRBJ1-2; D unclear. The CDR3 sequence is 13 residues long. The V gene lost 5 bases and the J gene lost 3 bases, with 10 bases spanning the gap. Germline V gives CDR1 SGHTA, CDR2 FQGNSA. In DNA, the CDR3 is TGTGCCAGCAGCGGAGGGCCTGACTATGGCTACACCTTC. Protein sequence: CASSGGPDYGYTF.

This clonotype was counted a few times. This chain uses TRBV20-1 with TRBJ2-7; D might be TRBD1 (6 bases). Trimming cost V 0 bases and J 5 bases, with 17 bases left between them. Germline V lookup: CDR1 DFQATT, CDR2 SNEGSKA (reference sequence). CDR3 length: 15 residues. Written as DNA, the CDR3 is TGCAGTGCTAGAGATCCCTCATCTGGACAGAACGAGCAGTACTTC. Translated: CSARDPSSGQNEQYF.